This TCR beta chain comes out of a study of blood T cell repertoires in COVID-19. Study in general: From T cells, B-cell-depleted T cells, or PBMCs came the material, which was cDNA or gDNA.

Using immunoSEQ multiplex PCR, the repertoire was profiled, and TCRdb retains in-frame clones only, with some absent. This sample has 150,000 to 200,000 clones, with roughly 77% found just once. While infection was still active, Seattle patients were enrolled and then followed longitudinally. This CDR3 comprises 15 residues. The V segment lost 0 bases and the J segment 3 bases; nucleotides outside the gene matches: 8. The germline gives CDR1 SQVTM, CDR2 ANQGSEA. The chain is built from TRBV29-1 and TRBJ2-7; 7 nucleotides align to TRBD2. The sequence derives from a woman older than 75 with COVID-19, enrolled during active disease. Sequenced sample: peripheral blood. As DNA, the CDR3 is TGCAGCGTTGAAGATCCGGGGGGTGTAGGCTACGAGCAGTACTTC. It codes for CSVEDPGGVGYEQYF.